Each of the 10 T cell receptor beta chains below was sequenced from the same sample in a study of patients and donors after allogeneic stem cell transplantation. Each CDR3 protein gets one entry after TCRdb re-called the RT-PCR reads with MiXCR. Of roughly 230,000 distinct CDR3 sequences detected, around an eighth appear once; the ten largest clones hold under 14%. The sample was blood, either unsorted or a sorted T cell fraction (not recorded which). These receptors were collected from a human donor who was either an allogeneic HSCT recipient or a stem cell or donor lymphocyte infusion donor (not recorded which). It is not recorded whose cells these are; they may come from a transplant donor.

A few counts support this clonotype. This chain joins TRBV7-2 and TRBJ1-1, with a possible D match to TRBD1 (5 bases). Germline V gene sequence: CDR1 SGHTA, CDR2 FQGNSA. Deletions cut 5 bases from V and 0 bases from J, with 10 bases between. The CDR3 sequence is 14 residues long. The CDR3 DNA reads as TGTGCCAGCAGCCCCCGGGGCATGAACACTGAAGCTTTCTTT. Amino acid sequence: CASSPRGMNTEAFF. The variable domain in full, completed from reference TRBV7-2 and TRBJ1-1, reads GAGVSQSPSNKVTEKGKDVELRCDPISGHTALYWYRQSLGQGLEFLIYFQGNSAPDKSGLPSDRFSAERTGGSVSTLTIQRTQQEDSAVYLCASSPRGMNTEAFFGQGTRLTVV.

This clonotype was found a few times. The chain has TRBV20-1 and TRBJ1-5; TRBD1 might be the D (5 bases). Germline CDR1 reads DFQATT; CDR2 reads SNEGSKA (reference sequence). Trimming shortened V by 5 bases and J by 5 bases, and 19 bases separated the two germline ends. The CDR3 spans 15 residues. The CDR3 sequence: CSAVKLSGTYQPQHF. The CDR3 DNA reads as TGCAGTGCTGTCAAACTGTCGGGGACTTATCAGCCCCAGCATTTT.

The CDR3 here is CASRDSDNYGYTF. The CDR3 region has the DNA TGTGCCAGCAGGGATTCCGATAACTATGGCTACACCTTC. V usage is TRBV6-1 and J usage is TRBJ1-2, with D unclear. Germline lookup yields CDR1 MNHNS and CDR2 SASEGT. CDR3 length: 13 amino acids. Trimming took off 6 bases at V and 1 base at J, with 9 bases between the two ends.

Only a few counts were recorded for this clonotype. V gene TRBV6-6 combines with J gene TRBJ2-3, with D perhaps TRBD2 (6 bases). Germline CDR1 is MNHNY and CDR2 is SVGAGI (reference sequence). Trimming took off 6 bases at V and 6 bases at J, with 13 bases between the two ends. The CDR3 is 13 residues long. In DNA form, the CDR3 reads TGTGCCAGCAGACCAGGGACTTCGGATACGCAGTATTTT. Protein product: CASRPGTSDTQYF.

The sample holds many counts of this clonotype. V gene TRBV7-9 combines with J gene TRBJ1-1; 9 bases are shared with TRBD1. The junction had 7 bases not matched to a gene; V was cut back by 5 bases and J by 6 bases. The V gene's germline CDR1 is SEHNR and CDR2 FQNEAQ (reference sequence). The CDR3 covers 14 residues. CDR3 in amino acids: CASSPLRTGAEAFF. CDR3 DNA: TGTGCCAGCAGCCCCCTTCGGACAGGGGCTGAAGCTTTCTTT. The full variable domain, completed using reference TRBV7-9 and TRBJ1-1, is DTGVSQNPRHKITKRGQNVTFRCDPISEHNRLYWYRQTLGQGPEFLTYFQNEAQLEKSRLLSDRFSAERPKGSFSTLEIQRTEQGDSAMYLCASSPLRTGAEAFFGQGTRLTVV.

In its sample, this clonotype was seen a few times. The chain employs TRBV12-3 or TRBV12-4 and TRBJ1-5; D not certain. The CDR3 runs 10 residues. V was pared by 6 bases and J by 10 bases, with 7 bases between. As DNA, the CDR3 is TGTGCCAGCAGCCCCGGACCCCAGCATTTT. Protein product: CASSPGPQHF.

This clonotype was seen only a few times. The J gene is TRBJ2-3, the V gene TRBV9, with 8 nucleotides matching TRBD2. The germline CDR1 and CDR2 sequences are SGDLS and YYNGEE. The CDR3 totals 15 residues. J gave up 2 bases and V 0 bases, and 2 bases lay outside the gene matches. The CDR3 protein is CASSVVAGTTDTQYF. For the CDR3, the DNA is TGTGCCAGCAGCGTAGTAGCGGGGACCACAGATACGCAGTATTTT.

This clonotype was observed a handful of times. The V call is TRBV24-1, the J call TRBJ1-5; D call uncertain. Deletions cut 9 bases from V and 6 bases from J, with 14 bases between. CDR1 and CDR2 (germline): KGHDR, SFDVKD. The CDR3 totals 13 residues. CDR3 bases: TGTGCCACCGGAGGGCCAGGTAGTCAGCCCCAGCATTTT. Its protein product is CATGGPGSQPQHF.

The V call is TRBV5-1, the J call TRBJ1-6; 7 nucleotides align to TRBD1. J was trimmed by 4 bases and V by 4 bases; bases with no gene match: 8. Per the germline V gene, CDR1 is SGHRS and CDR2 is YFSETQ. This CDR3 contains 16 residues. CDR3 DNA sequence: TGCGCCAGCAGCAAAACAGGGGAGTTATATAATTCACCCCTCCACTTT. This sequence encodes CASSKTGELYNSPLHF.

This clonotype was counted ten times or more. The V call is TRBV4-2, the J call TRBJ2-1; possible D gene TRBD2, 6 bases. Germline V gene sequence: CDR1 LGHNA, CDR2 YNFKEQ. V lost 4 bases and J lost 9, with 13 bases in between. The CDR3 is made up of 13 amino acids. The CDR3 region is CASSPGLPSEQFF. The CDR3 nucleotides read TGTGCCAGCAGCCCGGGACTGCCCAGTGAGCAGTTCTTC.